This T cell receptor (beta chain) originates from a study of CD8+CD57+ T cells in acquired aplastic anemia. Study-wide context: DNA recovered from sorted CD4+ and CD8+ cells had a mean of around 3.3 ug. Study-wide results and limits: Patients versus controls showed no significant CD8+ Simpson's diversity difference.

Germline-derived CDR1 and CDR2 are SGHRS and YFSETQ. Trimming cost V 4 bases and J 5 bases, with 19 bases left between them. The CDR3 totals 15 residues. Selection for sequencing was limited to patients who had shown CD8+CD57+ cell expansion by flow cytometry. TCR beta VDJ combinations and CDR3 sequences were profiled from genomic DNA. TCRdb re-called the reads through MiXCR, storing one row per CDR3 protein. This sample has about 120,000 distinct CDR3 sequences, with approximately 61% found just once. A remark on this clonotype: Its cognate antigen is unknown.

The sequenced sample consisted of sorted CD4+, CD8+, or CD8+CD57+ T cells (not recorded which) from PBMCs. The V gene is TRBV5-1, the J gene TRBJ2-7; D possibly corresponds to TRBD2 (6 bases). This clonotype was obtained from a human donor with aplastic anemia. CDR3 nucleotides: TGCGCCAGCAGCAGTCCGGGACTGGATATCCACGAGCAGTACTTC. As protein: CASSSPGLDIHEQYF.